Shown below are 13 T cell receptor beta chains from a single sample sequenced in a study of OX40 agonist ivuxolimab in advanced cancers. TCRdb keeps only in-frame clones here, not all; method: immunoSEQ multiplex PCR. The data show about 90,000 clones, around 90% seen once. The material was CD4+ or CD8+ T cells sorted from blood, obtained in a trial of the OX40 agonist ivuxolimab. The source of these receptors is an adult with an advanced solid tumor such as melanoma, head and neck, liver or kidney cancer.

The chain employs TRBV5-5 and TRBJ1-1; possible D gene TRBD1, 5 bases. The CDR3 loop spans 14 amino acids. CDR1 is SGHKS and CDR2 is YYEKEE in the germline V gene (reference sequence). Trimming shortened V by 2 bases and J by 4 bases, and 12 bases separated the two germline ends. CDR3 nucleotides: TGTGCCAGCAGCTTCGCGGGGGTCGGCACTGAAGCTTTCTTT. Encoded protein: CASSFAGVGTEAFF.

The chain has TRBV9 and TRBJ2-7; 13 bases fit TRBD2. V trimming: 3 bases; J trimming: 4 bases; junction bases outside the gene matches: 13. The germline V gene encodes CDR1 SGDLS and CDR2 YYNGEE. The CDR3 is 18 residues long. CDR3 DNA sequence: TGTGCCAGCAGCGCAAGGAGACTAGCGGGAGGAACAAGTTACGAGCAGTACTTC. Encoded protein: CASSARRLAGGTSYEQYF.

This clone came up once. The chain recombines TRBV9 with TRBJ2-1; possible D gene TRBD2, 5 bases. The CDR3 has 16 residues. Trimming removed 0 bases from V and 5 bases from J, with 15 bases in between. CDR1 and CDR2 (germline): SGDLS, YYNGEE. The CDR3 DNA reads TGTGCCAGCAGCGTAGCTCACGGCGGGCTAAACAATGAGCAGTTCTTC. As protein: CASSVAHGGLNNEQFF.

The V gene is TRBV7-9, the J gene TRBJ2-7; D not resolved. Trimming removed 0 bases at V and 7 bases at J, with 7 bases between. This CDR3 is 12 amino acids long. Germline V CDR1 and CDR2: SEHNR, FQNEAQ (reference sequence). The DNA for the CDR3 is TGTGCCAGCAGCTTAGCTGGGGTGGAGCAGTACTTC. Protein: CASSLAGVEQYF.

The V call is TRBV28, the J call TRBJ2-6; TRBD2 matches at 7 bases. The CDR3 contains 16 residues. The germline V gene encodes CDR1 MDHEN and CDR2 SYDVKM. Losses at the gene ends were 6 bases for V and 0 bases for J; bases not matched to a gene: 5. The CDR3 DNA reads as TGTGCCAGCAGCAGCGGGACTTTCTCTGGGGCCAACGTCCTGACTTTC. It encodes CASSSGTFSGANVLTF.

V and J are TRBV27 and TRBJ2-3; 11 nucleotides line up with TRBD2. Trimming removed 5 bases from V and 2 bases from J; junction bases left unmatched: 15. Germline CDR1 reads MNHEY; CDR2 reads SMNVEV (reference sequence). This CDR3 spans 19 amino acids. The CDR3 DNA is TGTGCCAGCAGTCCCCTTTACAACCGACTAGCGGGAAACACAGATACGCAGTATTTT. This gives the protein CASSPLYNRLAGNTDTQYF.

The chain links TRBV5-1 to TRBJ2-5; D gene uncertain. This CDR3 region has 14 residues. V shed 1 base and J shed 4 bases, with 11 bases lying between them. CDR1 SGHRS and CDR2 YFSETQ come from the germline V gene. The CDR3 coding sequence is TGCGCCAGCAGCTTGTACTCAGGAGCAGAGACCCAGTACTTC. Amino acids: CASSLYSGAETQYF.

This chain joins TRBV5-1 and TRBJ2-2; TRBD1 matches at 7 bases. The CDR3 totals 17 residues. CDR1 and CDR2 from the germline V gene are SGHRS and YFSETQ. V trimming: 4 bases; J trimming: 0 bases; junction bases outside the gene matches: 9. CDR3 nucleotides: TGCGCCAGCAGCCTTACAGGGGATCCCGCGAACACCGGGGAGCTGTTTTTT. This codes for CASSLTGDPANTGELFF.

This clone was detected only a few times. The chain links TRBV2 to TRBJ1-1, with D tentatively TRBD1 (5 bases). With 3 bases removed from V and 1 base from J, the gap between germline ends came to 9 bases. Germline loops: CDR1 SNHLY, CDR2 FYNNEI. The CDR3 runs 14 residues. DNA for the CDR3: TGTGCCAGCAGTGATGCGAGGGGGAACACTGAAGCTTTCTTT. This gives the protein CASSDARGNTEAFF.

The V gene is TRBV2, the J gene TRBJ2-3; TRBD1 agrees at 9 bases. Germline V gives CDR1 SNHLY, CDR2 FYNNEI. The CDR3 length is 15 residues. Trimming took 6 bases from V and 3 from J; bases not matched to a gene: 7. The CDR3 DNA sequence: TGTGCCAGCAGGCGTCCGGGACAGGGAACAGATACGCAGTATTTT. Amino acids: CASRRPGQGTDTQYF.

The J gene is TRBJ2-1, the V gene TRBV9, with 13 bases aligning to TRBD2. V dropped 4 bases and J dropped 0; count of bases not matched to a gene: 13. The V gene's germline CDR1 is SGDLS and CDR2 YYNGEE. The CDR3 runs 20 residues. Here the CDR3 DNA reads TGTGCCAGCAGCCCCTTCAGACTAGCGGGAGGACCGAGCTCCTACAATGAGCAGTTCTTC. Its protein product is CASSPFRLAGGPSSYNEQFF.

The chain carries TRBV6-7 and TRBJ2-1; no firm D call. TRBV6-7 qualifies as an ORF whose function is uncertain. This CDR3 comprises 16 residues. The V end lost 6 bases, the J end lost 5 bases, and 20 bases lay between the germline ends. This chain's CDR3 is CASSRSYRLRDNEQFF. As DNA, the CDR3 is TGTGCCAGCAGCCGATCATACCGTTTACGGGACAATGAGCAGTTCTTC.

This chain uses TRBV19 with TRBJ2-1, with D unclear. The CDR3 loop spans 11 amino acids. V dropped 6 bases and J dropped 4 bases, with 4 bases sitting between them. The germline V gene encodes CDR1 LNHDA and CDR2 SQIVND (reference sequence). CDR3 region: CASRGYNEQFF. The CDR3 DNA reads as TGTGCCAGTAGGGGGTACAATGAGCAGTTCTTC.